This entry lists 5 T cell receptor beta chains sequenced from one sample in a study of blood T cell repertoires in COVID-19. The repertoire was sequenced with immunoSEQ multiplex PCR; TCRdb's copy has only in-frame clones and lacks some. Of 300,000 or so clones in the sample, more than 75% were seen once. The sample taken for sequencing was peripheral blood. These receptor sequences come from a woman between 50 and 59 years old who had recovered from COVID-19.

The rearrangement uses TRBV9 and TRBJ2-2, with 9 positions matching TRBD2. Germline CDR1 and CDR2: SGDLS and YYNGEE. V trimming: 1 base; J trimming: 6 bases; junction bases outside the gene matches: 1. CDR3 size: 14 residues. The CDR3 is CASSVRGGAGELFF. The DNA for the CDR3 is TGTGCCAGCAGCGTACGCGGGGGGGCCGGGGAGCTGTTTTTT.

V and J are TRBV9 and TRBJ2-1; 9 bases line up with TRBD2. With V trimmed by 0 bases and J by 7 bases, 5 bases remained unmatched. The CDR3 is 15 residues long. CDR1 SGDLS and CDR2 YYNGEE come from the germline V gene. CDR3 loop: CASSVGASGTNEQFF. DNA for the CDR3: TGTGCCAGCAGCGTAGGAGCTAGCGGGACTAATGAGCAGTTCTTC. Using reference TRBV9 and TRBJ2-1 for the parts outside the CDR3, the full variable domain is DSGVTQTPKHLITATGQRVTLRCSPRSGDLSVYWYQQSLDQGLQFLIQYYNGEERAKGNILERFSAQQFPDLHSELNLSSLELGDSALYFCASSVGASGTNEQFFGPGTRLTVL.

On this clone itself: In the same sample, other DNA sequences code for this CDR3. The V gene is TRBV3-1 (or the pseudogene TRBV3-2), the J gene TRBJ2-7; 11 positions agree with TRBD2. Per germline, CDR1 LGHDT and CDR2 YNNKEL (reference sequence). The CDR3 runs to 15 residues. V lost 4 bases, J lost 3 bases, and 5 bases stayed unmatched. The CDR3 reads CASSLGLAGGYEQYF. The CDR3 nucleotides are TGTGCCAGCAGCCTGGGGCTAGCGGGGGGCTACGAGCAGTACTTC.

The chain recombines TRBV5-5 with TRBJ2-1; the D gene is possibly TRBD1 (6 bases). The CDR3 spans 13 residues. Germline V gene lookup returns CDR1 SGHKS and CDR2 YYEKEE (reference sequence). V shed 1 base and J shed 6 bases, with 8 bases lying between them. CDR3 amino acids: CASSLYRVNEQFF. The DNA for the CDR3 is TGTGCCAGCAGCTTGTACAGGGTCAATGAGCAGTTCTTC. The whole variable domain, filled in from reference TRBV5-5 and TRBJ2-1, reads DAGVTQSPTHLIKTRGQQVTLRCSPISGHKSVSWYQQVLGQGPQFIFQYYEKEERGRGNFPDRFSARQFPNYSSELNVNALLLGDSALYLCASSLYRVNEQFFGPGTRLTVL.

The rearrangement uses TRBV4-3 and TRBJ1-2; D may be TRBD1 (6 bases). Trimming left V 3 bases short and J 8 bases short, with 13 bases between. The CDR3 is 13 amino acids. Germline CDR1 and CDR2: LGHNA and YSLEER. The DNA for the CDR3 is TGCGCCAGCAGCCAGATACAGGGTGAAGGCTACACCTTC. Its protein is CASSQIQGEGYTF.